One sample yielded the 20 T cell receptor beta chains listed below, sequenced in a study of blood T cell repertoires in COVID-19. The repertoire was sequenced with immunoSEQ multiplex PCR; TCRdb's copy has only in-frame clones and lacks some. The data contain 180,000 or so clones, 85% of them singletons. The sequencing input was PBMCs or T cells enriched from blood (not recorded which). These receptors all stem from a man aged 35-49 years who had recovered from COVID-19.

This clone occurred a few times. V and J are TRBV5-1 and TRBJ1-1; TRBD1 matches at 7 bases. With V trimmed by 7 bases and J by 2 bases, 23 bases remained unmatched. The CDR3 length is 19 residues. The germline V gene encodes CDR1 SGHRS and CDR2 YFSETQ. CDR3 residues: CASRMRGTENLRLNTEAFF. CDR3 nucleotides: TGCGCCAGCCGAATGAGGGGGACAGAAAACCTAAGACTAAACACTGAAGCTTTCTTT.

This clone was counted between two and nine times. V and J are TRBV11-1 and TRBJ1-1; D may be TRBD1 (5 bases). V gave up 5 bases and J gave up 10 bases, with 17 bases separating them. The CDR3 is made up of 13 amino acids. The germline CDR1 and CDR2 sequences are SGHAT and FQDESV (reference sequence). CDR3 bases: TGTGCCAGCAGCCAGGGAGGCTGGGAGGGAGCTTTCTTT. It translates to CASSQGGWEGAFF.

This chain connects TRBV6-5 to TRBJ2-7; 9 bases are a match to TRBD1. Looked up from germline, CDR1 is MNHEY and CDR2 is SVGAGI. This CDR3 is 14 amino acids long. With V trimmed by 6 bases and J by 4 bases, 7 bases remained unmatched. In DNA, the CDR3 is TGTGCCAGCAGCAAGGACAGGGGACTGTACGAGCAGTACTTC. As protein: CASSKDRGLYEQYF.

The chain joins TRBV2 to TRBJ1-3; D gene unclear. The ends were cut back, 8 bases at V and 0 bases at J, with 17 bases in the middle. CDR3 size: 16 residues. Germline-derived CDR1 and CDR2 are SNHLY and FYNNEI. DNA for the CDR3: TGTGCCAGCTGCACAGAACGCAATTTCTCTGGAAACACCATATATTTT. Translated: CASCTERNFSGNTIYF.

V is TRBV19 and J is TRBJ1-1, with 9 bases that match TRBD1. CDR3 length: 14 residues. The germline gives CDR1 LNHDA, CDR2 SQIVND (reference sequence). V shed 10 bases, J shed 5 bases, and the junction held 11 bases outside the gene matches. CDR3 sequence (DNA): TGTGCCACCATCGGTCCCGGGACAGGGACTGAAGCTTTCTTT. Its translation is CATIGPGTGTEAFF.

The V call is TRBV28, the J call TRBJ1-2, with a tentative D call TRBD1 (5 bases). V was cut by 5 bases and J by 8 bases, with 18 bases left in between. The CDR3 is 14 residues long. Germline CDR1 is MDHEN and CDR2 is SYDVKM. This CDR3 is CASSRLGLRLGYTF. Here the CDR3 DNA reads TGTGCCAGCAGTAGGTTGGGACTCAGATTGGGCTACACCTTC.

The chain employs TRBV9 and TRBJ2-3, with TRBD2 matching 16 bases. V trimming: 3 bases; J trimming: 2 bases; junction bases outside the gene matches: 6. CDR1 and CDR2 (germline): SGDLS, YYNGEE. CDR3 length: 18 residues. The CDR3 protein is CASSAPGTSGRATDTQYF. The CDR3 region has the DNA TGTGCCAGCAGCGCCCCGGGGACTAGCGGGAGGGCCACAGATACGCAGTATTTT. Full variable domain (rest looked up from reference TRBV9 and TRBJ2-3): DSGVTQTPKHLITATGQRVTLRCSPRSGDLSVYWYQQSLDQGLQFLIQYYNGEERAKGNILERFSAQQFPDLHSELNLSSLELGDSALYFCASSAPGTSGRATDTQYFGPGTRLTVL.

CDR3 protein: CASSPHSGTGDRGQFF. The CDR3 coding sequence is TGTGCCAGCAGCCCCCACTCCGGGACAGGCGACCGGGGGCAGTTCTTC. This chain uses TRBV27 with TRBJ2-1; 8 bases align to TRBD1. This CDR3 region has 16 residues. The junction had 19 bases not matched to a gene; V was cut back by 6 bases and J by 12 bases. The V gene's germline CDR1 is MNHEY and CDR2 SMNVEV (reference sequence).

CDR3 bases: TGTGCCAGCAGCTATCAGGACAGAGCCAAAAACATTCAGTACTTC. Protein: CASSYQDRAKNIQYF. The genes are TRBV5-4 and TRBJ2-4, with D possibly TRBD1 on 6 matching bases. V was cut by 3 bases and J by 0 bases, with 10 bases left in between. CDR3 size: 15 residues. CDR1 SGHNT and CDR2 YYREEE come from the germline V gene (reference sequence).

The chain uses TRBV19 and TRBJ1-6; 7 bases agree with TRBD1. Per the germline V gene, CDR1 is LNHDA and CDR2 is SQIVND (reference sequence). There are 14 residues in the CDR3. The J segment lost 11 bases and the V segment lost 4 bases, leaving 8 bases of the junction unmatched. The CDR3 region has the DNA TGTGCCAGTAGTAGGAGACAGGGCCATACACCCCTCCACTTT. Protein sequence: CASSRRQGHTPLHF.

The V gene is TRBV28, the J gene TRBJ1-3, with D unclear. This CDR3 has 13 amino acids. V lost 7 bases to trimming and J lost 5 bases, with 12 bases between them. CDR1 is MDHEN and CDR2 is SYDVKM in the germline V gene. In DNA form, the CDR3 reads TGTGCCAGCATCAGCCGAGGGCGAAACACCATATATTTT. It is translated as CASISRGRNTIYF. Full variable domain (outside the CDR3, taken from reference TRBV28 and TRBJ1-3): DVKVTQSSRYLVKRTGEKVFLECVQDMDHENMFWYRQDPGLGLRLIYFSYDVKMKEKGDIPEGYSVSREKKERFSLILESASTNQTSMYLCASISRGRNTIYFGEGSWLTVV.

The chain has TRBV13 and TRBJ1-1, with unresolved D. This CDR3 is built from 12 residues. Germline lookup yields CDR1 PRHDT and CDR2 FYEKMQ (reference sequence). V was trimmed by 0 bases and J by 7 bases, leaving 6 bases between them. CDR3 sequence (DNA): TGTGCCAGCAGCTTAGGTCCTCTTGAAGCTTTCTTT. Amino acids: CASSLGPLEAFF.

The rearrangement uses TRBV27 and TRBJ1-1, with TRBD1 matching over 8 bases. CDR3 length: 14 amino acids. V was pared by 2 bases and J by 4 bases, with 3 bases of the junction left unmatched. The V gene's germline CDR1 is MNHEY and CDR2 SMNVEV (reference sequence). The CDR3 sequence: CASSLTTGGTEAFF. CDR3 nucleotide sequence: TGTGCCAGCAGTTTAACCACAGGGGGCACTGAAGCTTTCTTT.

This clone appeared a few times. The chain recombines TRBV3-1 (or the pseudogene TRBV3-2) with TRBJ1-5, with a possible D match to TRBD1 (6 bases). V was trimmed by 1 base and J by 5 bases, leaving 15 bases between them. Germline CDR1 and CDR2: LGHDT and YNNKEL (reference sequence). This CDR3 contains 16 residues. The CDR3 DNA sequence: TGTGCCAGCAGCCAAGCCCCCGCCAGGGGTGATCAGCCCCAGCATTTT. Amino acids: CASSQAPARGDQPQHF.

This chain links TRBV5-1 with TRBJ1-1; D not resolved. The CDR3 extends over 16 amino acids. V was clipped by 2 bases and J by 1 base, with 15 bases between them. Germline CDR1 SGHRS, CDR2 YFSETQ. The DNA of the CDR3 is TGCGCCAGCAGCTTAGACACTAACCGGGGGAACACTGAAGCTTTCTTT. Amino acids: CASSLDTNRGNTEAFF.

The V and J genes are TRBV2 and TRBJ2-3; the match to TRBD2 covers 15 bases. The CDR3 length is 14 residues. Germline CDR1 reads SNHLY; CDR2 reads FYNNEI. J gave up 6 bases and V 9 bases, and 4 bases lay outside the gene matches. The CDR3, as DNA: TGTGCCAGAGGACTAGCGGGGGGGCGGGATACGCAGTATTTT. This translates into CARGLAGGRDTQYF.

The chain carries TRBV7-9 and TRBJ2-5; 7 bases align to TRBD1. The CDR3 is 14 residues long. V lost 5 bases, J lost 2 bases, and 5 bases stayed unmatched. The germline gives CDR1 SEHNR, CDR2 FQNEAQ (reference sequence). The CDR3 reads CASSPGQPQETQYF. The CDR3 coding sequence is TGTGCCAGCAGCCCGGGACAGCCACAAGAGACCCAGTACTTC.

The chain carries TRBV15 and TRBJ1-2; D gene ambiguous. CDR1 and CDR2 from the germline V gene are LNHNV and YYDKDF (reference sequence). Trimming removed 9 bases from V and 4 bases from J, with 18 bases in between. The CDR3 has 14 residues. The CDR3 region has the DNA TGTGCCACTTCAGTGGCAGGAGGGCTCTATGGCTACACCTTC. Residues: CATSVAGGLYGYTF. The whole variable domain, remainder taken from reference TRBV15 and TRBJ1-2, is DAMVIQNPRYQVTQFGKPVTLSCSQTLNHNVMYWYQQKSSQAPKLLFHYYDKDFNNEADTPDNFQSRRPNTSFCFLDIRSPGLGDTAMYLCATSVAGGLYGYTFGSGTRLTVV.

The gene calls are TRBV19 and TRBJ1-2, with 8 positions matching TRBD1. V was clipped by 3 bases and J by 1 base; unmatched bases: 4. In germline, CDR1 is LNHDA, CDR2 SQIVND (reference sequence). The CDR3 runs to 15 residues. The CDR3 spells CASSIMDRVNYGYTF. The DNA of the CDR3 is TGTGCCAGTAGTATTATGGACAGGGTTAACTATGGCTACACCTTC.

The chain recombines TRBV4-2 with TRBJ2-2, with 12 nucleotides matching TRBD2. Germline V lookup: CDR1 LGHNA, CDR2 YNFKEQ. The CDR3 consists of 18 residues. Trimming cost V 0 bases and J 0 bases; bases outside gene matches: 2. The CDR3 DNA is TGTGCCAGCAGCCAAGAGACTAGCGGGAGTGCGAACACCGGGGAGCTGTTTTTT. This codes for CASSQETSGSANTGELFF.